This TCR beta chain was recovered during a study of Ad26.COV2.S vaccination and SARS-CoV-2 variants. As for the study in general: The study gave Ad26.COV2.S intramuscularly, once or twice 56 days apart.

Clones were read by immunoSEQ multiplex PCR, and TCRdb kept only the in-frame ones, dropping some. The sample gives about 350,000 clones, 88% of which show up once; approximately 5.9% is in the top ten. Sample treatment: over 15 received Ad26.COV2.S at low or high dose, single or two shots; roughly five received placebo; per-sample allocation not given. The study sampled participants on day 63 after the first vaccine or placebo injection. Here the sequenced sample was peripheral blood, taken in a trial of Ad26.COV2.S vaccine versus placebo. This TCR was recovered from a person between 18 and 65 years old who received the Ad26.COV2.S COVID-19 vaccine or a placebo.

The DNA of the CDR3 is TGTGCCAGCAGCTTAAATCTCGGCAGCACAGATACGCAGTATTTT. This encodes CASSLNLGSTDTQYF. The V and J genes are TRBV7-6 and TRBJ2-3; D gene uncertain. Germline lookup yields CDR1 SGHVS and CDR2 FNYEAQ. The V gene lost 2 bases and the J gene lost 0 bases, with 9 bases spanning the gap. The CDR3 spans 15 residues.